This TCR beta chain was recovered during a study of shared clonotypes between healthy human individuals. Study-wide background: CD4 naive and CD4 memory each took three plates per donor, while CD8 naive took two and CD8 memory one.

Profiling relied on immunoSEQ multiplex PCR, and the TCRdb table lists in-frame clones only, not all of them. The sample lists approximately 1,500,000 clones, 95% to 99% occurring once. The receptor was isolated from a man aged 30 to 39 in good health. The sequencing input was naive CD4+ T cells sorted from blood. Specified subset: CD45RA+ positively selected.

Written as DNA, the CDR3 is TGCGCCAGCAGCGGCGGCAGGAGCCCCCCCTCCTTGAGCTCCTACGAGCAGTACTTC. Its translation: CASSGGRSPPSLSSYEQYF. The V call is TRBV5-1, the J call TRBJ2-7, with D uncertain. The CDR3 has 19 amino acids. CDR1 is SGHRS, CDR2 YFSETQ, per germline. V was trimmed by 4 bases and J by 0 bases, leaving 26 bases between them. The full variable domain, rest sourced from reference TRBV5-1 and TRBJ2-7, is KAGVTQTPRYLIKTRGQQVTLSCSPISGHRSVSWYQQTPGQGLQFLFEYFSETQRNKGNFPGRFSGRQFSNSRSEMNVSTLELGDSALYLCASSGGRSPPSLSSYEQYFGPGTRLTVT.